Here is one T cell receptor (beta chain) with its context. Its antigen is currently unknown. The data stem from a study of T cell responses to AZD1222 COVID-19 vaccine. After removal of 4 bases from V and 2 bases from J, the junction contained 11 bases not matched to a gene. CDR3 length: 17 residues. The V gene's germline CDR1 is LNHDA and CDR2 SQIVND (reference sequence). Study outcomes and limitations: There were mostly white British donors and more females than males, and clonal diversity was possibly underestimated.

Assay: immunoSEQ multiplex PCR; the TCRdb copy retains only in-frame clones and omits some. The repertoire includes about 82,000 clones, around nine tenths of them detected once, and about 3.4% sits in the top ten. The sequenced sample was peripheral blood, obtained 28 days after the second AZD1222 dose. This sequence joins TRBV19 and TRBJ1-2, with TRBD1 matching 9 bases. The clonotype originates from an adult who received the AZD1222 COVID-19 vaccine. The CDR3 bases are TGTGCCAGTAGTACGCCGGGACAGGGAGTTCTCAACTATGGCTACACCTTC. Translated: CASSTPGQGVLNYGYTF.